The 8 T cell receptor beta chains presented below share a single source sample, sequenced in a study of blood T cell repertoires in COVID-19. The assay was immunoSEQ multiplex PCR, and TCRdb's table has in-frame clones only and misses some. The sample has under 50,000 clones; 82% are singletons. Sequencing was carried out using peripheral blood. These receptor sequences come from a man aged 40-49 years with acute or convalescent COVID-19.

The chain employs TRBV19 and TRBJ1-6; D uncertain. V gave up 7 bases and J gave up 0 bases, with 7 bases separating them. The CDR3 is 14 amino acids. Looked up from germline, CDR1 is LNHDA and CDR2 is SQIVND (reference sequence). The CDR3 sequence: CASTLYSYNSPLHF. DNA of the CDR3: TGTGCCAGTACCCTCTACTCCTATAATTCACCCCTCCACTTT. Based on the CDR3 plus reference TRBV19 and TRBJ1-6, the full variable domain is DGGITQSPKYLFRKEGQNVTLSCEQNLNHDAMYWYRQDPGQGLRLIYYSQIVNDFQKGDIAEGYSVSREKKESFPLTVTSAQKNPTAFYLCASTLYSYNSPLHFGNGTRLTVT.

V gene TRBV29-1 combines with J gene TRBJ1-5, with D perhaps matching TRBD1 (6 bases). This CDR3 has 14 amino acids. Germline CDR1 reads SQVTM; CDR2 reads ANQGSEA. V was cut by 4 bases and J by 5 bases, with 15 bases left in between. The CDR3 loop is CSVAGAAFDQPQHF. CDR3 coding DNA: TGCAGCGTTGCAGGGGCCGCCTTTGATCAGCCCCAGCATTTT.

The CDR3 is CASSLTSGTGVEQYF. The CDR3 DNA reads TGTGCCAGCAGCTTAACCTCCGGGACAGGGGTCGAGCAGTACTTC. This chain connects TRBV11-3 to TRBJ2-7, with 10 positions matching TRBD1. Germline V gives CDR1 SGHNT, CDR2 YENEEA. The CDR3 runs 15 residues. Trimming cost V 2 bases and J 6 bases; bases outside gene matches: 7.

The chain uses TRBV10-3 and TRBJ2-7; 8 positions agree with TRBD2. The CDR3 contains 13 residues. V trimming: 2 bases; J trimming: 6 bases; junction bases outside the gene matches: 3. CDR1 and CDR2 from the germline V gene are ENHRY and SYGVKD. CDR3 loop: CAISEGTRGEQYF. Written as DNA, the CDR3 is TGTGCCATCAGTGAGGGGACTAGAGGCGAGCAGTACTTC.

The rearrangement links TRBV5-5 to TRBJ2-3, with 9 bases fitting TRBD1. The V gene end was trimmed by 4 bases and the J gene end by 3 bases; junction bases not matched to a gene: 6. The CDR3 covers 15 residues. Germline V gives CDR1 SGHKS, CDR2 YYEKEE (reference sequence). CDR3 in DNA: TGTGCCAGCAGCCCTGGGACAGGGATTACAGATACGCAGTATTTT. Protein product: CASSPGTGITDTQYF.

The genes are TRBV6-5 and TRBJ1-2; 8 bases are shared with TRBD1. This CDR3 is 15 amino acids long. V shed 5 bases and J 5 bases; nucleotides not matched to a gene: 10. The V gene's germline CDR1 is MNHEY and CDR2 SVGAGI. The CDR3, as DNA: TGTGCCAGCAGTCCCAGCCAGGGGGCCGTTTATGGCTACACCTTC. Translated: CASSPSQGAVYGYTF.

The gene calls are TRBV12-3 or TRBV12-4 and TRBJ1-3; D is undetermined. The CDR3 contains 12 residues. Trimming took 5 bases from V and 16 from J, leaving 18 bases between them. CDR3 amino acids: CASSPNTRSGYF. The CDR3 region has the DNA TGTGCCAGCAGTCCGAATACTAGGTCGGGCTATTTT.

The rearrangement links TRBV13 to TRBJ2-7; no clear D. V shed 5 bases and J shed 6 bases, with 23 bases lying between them. CDR3 size: 16 residues. Germline-derived CDR1 and CDR2 are PRHDT and FYEKMQ (reference sequence). CDR3 loop: CASSRQPLNLPAEQYF. The DNA for the CDR3 is TGTGCCAGCAGCCGACAACCCCTTAACCTACCCGCCGAGCAGTACTTC.